The 28 T cell receptor beta chains given below trace back to one sample, sequenced in a study of blood T cell repertoires in COVID-19 (dated by TCRdb to 2020 to 2021). Libraries were prepared through the immunoSEQ multiplex PCR assay. TCRdb took this table from immuneACCESS and kept in-frame rearrangements with V and J called. Such tables lack part of the clones; where checked against another copy, unresolved V genes explain under half of the gap, and the rest is unexplained. This sample comprises some 120,000 clones, roughly 92% of them detected only once. The ten largest clones take up roughly 2% of the sample. Sequenced input: peripheral blood. All receptors come from a man aged 45 to 65 with COVID-19, enrolled during active disease.

The V call is TRBV5-1, the J call TRBJ2-1; 9 bases are a match to TRBD2. This CDR3 is 16 amino acids long. J lost 2 bases, V lost 0 bases, and 3 bases had no gene match. In germline, CDR1 is SGHRS, CDR2 YFSETQ. The CDR3 region is CASSLVPSGTYNEQFF. The CDR3 bases are TGCGCCAGCAGCTTGGTCCCTAGCGGGACCTACAATGAGCAGTTCTTC. The variable domain in full, completed from reference TRBV5-1 and TRBJ2-1, reads KAGVTQTPRYLIKTRGQQVTLSCSPISGHRSVSWYQQTPGQGLQFLFEYFSETQRNKGNFPGRFSGRQFSNSRSEMNVSTLELGDSALYLCASSLVPSGTYNEQFFGPGTRLTVL.

The chain links TRBV5-5 to TRBJ2-7; a weak D match, TRBD1 (5 bases). V dropped 0 bases and J dropped 2 bases, with 12 bases sitting between them. Germline-derived CDR1 and CDR2 are SGHKS and YYEKEE (reference sequence). The CDR3 covers 15 residues. This CDR3 is CASSLGPDSTYEQYF. The DNA of the CDR3 is TGTGCCAGCAGCTTGGGGCCTGACAGTACCTACGAGCAGTACTTC.

For this clone: Relative to the germline gene, one junction end is altered; a read error may explain this. This chain links TRBV5-1 with TRBJ2-2, with 10 positions matching TRBD2. The CDR3 totals 17 residues. Germline V CDR1 and CDR2: SGHRS, YFSETQ. The CDR3 region is CASRSTAGGLITGELFF. The DNA of the CDR3 is TGCGCGAGCAGGAGTACAGCGGGAGGGCTAATCACCGGGGAGCTGTTTTTT.

For the CDR3, the DNA is TGTGCCAGCAGCTTAGTAGCGGGAGATGATACGCAGTATTTT. Its protein product is CASSLVAGDDTQYF. The chain employs TRBV7-3 and TRBJ2-3, with 9 positions matching TRBD2. The trim removed 2 bases at V and 6 bases at J, leaving 3 bases unmatched. In germline, CDR1 is SGHTA, CDR2 FQGTGA. This CDR3 contains 14 residues.

This clone was detected only once. The rearrangement uses TRBV5-5 and TRBJ1-6; 7 positions match TRBD1. V dropped 4 bases and J dropped 5; count of bases not matched to a gene: 6. CDR1 is SGHKS and CDR2 is YYEKEE in the germline V gene (reference sequence). This CDR3 spans 15 amino acids. CDR3 nucleotide sequence: TGTGCCAGCAGCCTTGACAGGGATCATAATTCACCCCTCCACTTT. It translates to CASSLDRDHNSPLHF.

This chain's CDR3 is CASSGTRGTEAFF. CDR3 nucleotide sequence: TGTGCCAGTAGTGGGACCAGGGGCACTGAAGCTTTCTTT. This chain uses TRBV19 with TRBJ1-1; D possibly corresponds to TRBD1 (6 bases). The germline CDR1 and CDR2 sequences are LNHDA and SQIVND (reference sequence). The V end was cut by 5 bases, the J end by 4 bases, with 11 bases between. The CDR3 loop spans 13 amino acids.

The chain is built from TRBV9 and TRBJ1-1; 8 nucleotides match TRBD1. V was pared by 4 bases and J by 0 bases, with 5 bases of the junction left unmatched. Germline V gene lookup returns CDR1 SGDLS and CDR2 YYNGEE. There are 15 residues in the CDR3. The CDR3 loop reads CASSPQQGVNTEAFF. The CDR3 region has the DNA TGTGCCAGCAGCCCTCAACAGGGGGTGAACACTGAAGCTTTCTTT.

This clone was recorded only once. This chain uses TRBV16 with TRBJ2-1, with TRBD1 as a possible D gene (5 bases). Trimming left V 0 bases short and J 2 bases short, with 5 bases between. In germline, CDR1 is KGHSY, CDR2 FQNENV. There are 14 residues in the CDR3. The CDR3, as DNA: TGTGCCAGCAGCCAATCGGGGCCCTACAATGAGCAGTTCTTC. This codes for CASSQSGPYNEQFF.

This clone occurred once. The chain is built from TRBV2 and TRBJ1-3; unclear D gene. Per germline, CDR1 SNHLY and CDR2 FYNNEI. Trimming pared 2 bases from V and 8 bases from J, leaving 7 bases between. This CDR3 contains 12 residues. As DNA, the CDR3 is TGTGCCAGCAGTGAAACGGTAGACACCATATATTTT. Its protein product is CASSETVDTIYF.

The table lists this clone with a count of one. This chain links TRBV5-1 with TRBJ2-7, with D perhaps TRBD1 (5 bases). In germline, CDR1 is SGHRS, CDR2 YFSETQ. The CDR3 is made up of 12 amino acids. Trimming left V 6 bases short and J 3 bases short, with 10 bases between. The CDR3 region is CASKLDNYEQYF. CDR3 nucleotides: TGCGCCAGCAAGTTGGACAACTACGAGCAGTACTTC.

This rearrangement joins TRBV2 to TRBJ1-5; 8 positions match TRBD1. CDR3 length equals 17 residues. V gave up 3 bases and J gave up 1 base; unmatched junction bases: 8. CDR1 SNHLY and CDR2 FYNNEI come from the germline V gene. The CDR3 nucleotides read TGTGCCAGCAGTGATTGGCCTCGGACAGGGAGCAATCAGCCCCAGCATTTT. Protein sequence: CASSDWPRTGSNQPQHF. The full variable domain, rest sourced from reference TRBV2 and TRBJ1-5, is EPEVTQTPSHQVTQMGQEVILRCVPISNHLYFYWYRQILGQKVEFLVSFYNNEISEKSEIFDDQFSVERPDGSNFTLKIRSTKLEDSAMYFCASSDWPRTGSNQPQHFGDGTRLSIL.

Written as DNA, the CDR3 is TGTGCCAGCAGCCGGACATTTGACACAACCTACGAGCAGTACGTC. It specifies CASSRTFDTTYEQYV. The chain has TRBV3-1 (or the pseudogene TRBV3-2) and TRBJ2-7; D is possibly TRBD1 (5 bases). The germline V gene has CDR1 LGHDT and CDR2 YNNKEL (reference sequence). CDR3 length: 15 residues. Trimming removed 4 bases from V and 2 bases from J, with 15 bases in between.

This chain connects TRBV13 to TRBJ1-2; no clear D. The V end lost 3 bases, the J end lost 4 bases, and 15 bases lay between the germline ends. The CDR3 covers 15 residues. CDR1 and CDR2 (germline): PRHDT, FYEKMQ (reference sequence). In nucleotides, the CDR3 is TGTGCCAGCAGCTTGGGCCAGACCAGGCCCTATGGCTACACCTTC. Translation: CASSLGQTRPYGYTF.

The gene calls are TRBV6-5 and TRBJ2-7; 11 bases match TRBD2. CDR1 is MNHEY and CDR2 is SVGAGI in the germline V gene. This CDR3 has 15 amino acids. V lost 4 bases, J lost 0 bases, and 2 bases stayed unmatched. CDR3 amino acids: CASSSTSGSSYEQYV. The CDR3 DNA is TGTGCCAGCAGTTCTACTAGCGGGAGCTCCTACGAGCAGTACGTC.

This rearrangement joins TRBV19 to TRBJ2-1; 8 nucleotides align to TRBD2. The CDR3 has 14 residues. Germline V gives CDR1 LNHDA, CDR2 SQIVND (reference sequence). Unmatched junction bases numbered 10, after V lost 10 bases and J lost 5 bases. The CDR3 nucleotides read TGTGCCACCAGCCCCCGGGAGGGTAACAATGAGCAGTTCTTC. Its protein product is CATSPREGNNEQFF.

CDR3 in DNA: TGTGCCATCAAACATGACACAAAGAACACTGAAGCTTTCTTT. Its protein product is CAIKHDTKNTEAFF. The chain uses TRBV10-3 and TRBJ1-1; no reliable D call. The CDR3 is 14 residues long. The V and J ends lost 7 bases and 1 base respectively, with 13 bases between them. Germline assignment: CDR1 ENHRY and CDR2 SYGVKD.

The genes are TRBV3-1 (or the pseudogene TRBV3-2) and TRBJ1-1; D perhaps matches TRBD1 (5 bases). Germline V CDR1 and CDR2: LGHDT, YNNKEL (reference sequence). CDR3 length: 13 amino acids. The V end lost 0 bases, the J end lost 5 bases, and 7 bases lay between the germline ends. The CDR3 nucleotides read TGTGCCAGCAGCCAAGAGACAGAGACTGAAGCTTTCTTT. Protein sequence: CASSQETETEAFF.

The chain employs TRBV28 and TRBJ1-5; tentatively, D is TRBD1 (5 bases). Germline lookup yields CDR1 MDHEN and CDR2 SYDVKM. The CDR3 consists of 14 residues. Trimming cost V 6 bases and J 2 bases, with 11 bases left between them. The DNA of the CDR3 is TGTGCCAGCAGCCGTCCGGGGGGCAATCAGCCCCAGCATTTT. It yields the protein CASSRPGGNQPQHF. The variable domain in full, completed from reference TRBV28 and TRBJ1-5, reads DVKVTQSSRYLVKRTGEKVFLECVQDMDHENMFWYRQDPGLGLRLIYFSYDVKMKEKGDIPEGYSVSREKKERFSLILESASTNQTSMYLCASSRPGGNQPQHFGDGTRLSIL.

CDR3 nucleotide sequence: TGTGCCATCAGTGAGGCCAGGGTTGACGAGCAGTACGTC. Protein sequence: CAISEARVDEQYV. The chain uses TRBV10-3 and TRBJ2-7, with a weak D call TRBD1 (5 bases). V gave up 2 bases and J gave up 5 bases, with 10 bases separating them. Germline lookup yields CDR1 ENHRY and CDR2 SYGVKD. The CDR3 consists of 13 residues.

This chain connects TRBV10-2 to TRBJ2-7; weak D call: TRBD2 (6 bases). Per germline, CDR1 WSHSY and CDR2 SAAADI. Trimming cost V 4 bases and J 0 bases, with 10 bases left between them. The CDR3 totals 14 residues. The CDR3 spells CASSGAGTSYEQYV. DNA for the CDR3: TGCGCCAGCAGTGGAGCGGGCACCTCCTACGAGCAGTACGTC.

The sample holds a few counts of this clone. This chain connects TRBV29-1 to TRBJ2-1; 10 nucleotides match TRBD2. J gave up 6 bases and V 1 base, and 9 bases lay outside the gene matches. CDR3 length equals 16 residues. Germline CDR1 SQVTM, CDR2 ANQGSEA. In DNA form, the CDR3 reads TGCAGCGTTGAAGGCGCTAGCGGGAGTAGGGGCAATGAGCAGTTCTTC. It specifies CSVEGASGSRGNEQFF.

The rearrangement joins TRBV7-2 to TRBJ2-7; 9 positions agree with TRBD1. Germline assignment: CDR1 SGHTA and CDR2 FQGNSA. This CDR3 has 16 residues. Trimming cost V 0 bases and J 7 bases; bases outside gene matches: 10. The CDR3 nucleotides are TGTGCCAGCAGCTTAGCCCCGGGACAGGGATTTCCAGAGCAGTACTTC. Amino acid sequence: CASSLAPGQGFPEQYF.

This clone has a handful of counts. Other DNA sequences from this sample encode an identical CDR3 as well. This chain links TRBV7-9 with TRBJ2-3; D not certain. Germline CDR1 and CDR2: SEHNR and FQNEAQ (reference sequence). This CDR3 has 12 amino acids. Trimming pared 4 bases from V and 0 bases from J, leaving 2 bases between. This CDR3 reads CASSSSTDTQYF. The CDR3 DNA follows: TGTGCCAGCAGCTCGAGCACAGATACGCAGTATTTT.

The chain recombines TRBV5-1 with TRBJ2-3; 9 bases fit TRBD2. Germline V gene sequence: CDR1 SGHRS, CDR2 YFSETQ. The CDR3 spans 15 residues. V was pared by 0 bases and J by 5 bases, with 4 bases of the junction left unmatched. In DNA, the CDR3 is TGCGCCAGCAGCTTGGGCGGGAGGGCCTTAGATACGCAGTATTTT. It codes for CASSLGGRALDTQYF.

This clone was picked up one time. This chain joins TRBV14 and TRBJ2-7; the match to TRBD2 covers 12 bases. The ends lost 4 bases at V and 2 bases at J; junction bases unmatched: 6. This CDR3 region has 16 residues. CDR1 and CDR2 from the germline V gene are SGHDN and FVKESK. The CDR3 loop reads CASSPRLAGGPYEQYF. The CDR3 region has the DNA TGTGCCAGCAGCCCAAGGCTAGCGGGAGGGCCCTACGAGCAGTACTTC.

V is TRBV27 and J is TRBJ2-3, with D tentatively TRBD1 (5 bases). V shed 6 bases and J shed 2 bases, with 15 bases lying between them. The CDR3 has 15 residues. Germline CDR1 is MNHEY and CDR2 is SMNVEV (reference sequence). The CDR3 DNA sequence: TGTGCCAGCAGGAACAGGTTCCTATCCACAGATACGCAGTATTTT. Its protein is CASRNRFLSTDTQYF.

This clone appeared a few times. V usage is TRBV28 and J usage is TRBJ2-7, with 16 bases aligning to TRBD2. CDR1 and CDR2 from the germline V gene are MDHEN and SYDVKM. V lost 5 bases and J lost 5; bases outside the gene matches: 6. The CDR3 loop spans 16 amino acids. The CDR3 sequence is CASSGGTSGRGHEQYF. CDR3 bases: TGTGCCAGCAGTGGGGGGACTAGCGGGAGGGGACACGAGCAGTACTTC. Together with reference TRBV28 and TRBJ2-7, the CDR3 gives the full variable domain: DVKVTQSSRYLVKRTGEKVFLECVQDMDHENMFWYRQDPGLGLRLIYFSYDVKMKEKGDIPEGYSVSREKKERFSLILESASTNQTSMYLCASSGGTSGRGHEQYFGPGTRLTVT.

This rearrangement joins TRBV5-4 to TRBJ2-3; D gene unclear. This CDR3 is built from 15 residues. CDR1 and CDR2 from the germline V gene are SGHNT and YYREEE (reference sequence). V was clipped by 5 bases and J by 1 base, with 14 bases between them. This chain's CDR3 is CASRLGLSGTDTQYF. The CDR3 bases are TGTGCCAGCAGGCTCGGCCTGAGCGGCACAGATACGCAGTATTTT. The full variable domain, its missing parts supplied by reference TRBV5-4 and TRBJ2-3, is ETGVTQSPTHLIKTRGQQVTLRCSSQSGHNTVSWYQQALGQGPQFIFQYYREEENGRGNFPPRFSGLQFPNYSSELNVNALELDDSALYLCASRLGLSGTDTQYFGPGTRLTVL.